This is a list of T cell receptor beta chains from one sample in a study of chemoradiotherapy in HPV16-positive cancers. Clones were read by immunoSEQ multiplex PCR, and TCRdb kept only the in-frame ones, dropping some. The sample carries 11,000 or so clones, roughly 63% recorded once. Collection took place from a patient who underwent chemoradiotherapy. These receptors all stem from a human donor with HPV-associated anogenital cancer. The CDR3 runs from the conserved cysteine through the conserved F or W. Fields, in order: J gene, clone size, D gene, V gene, CDR3 DNA, CDR3 protein. A D gene is named only where the DNA matches it firmly. Clone size is shown for a subset of rows, as once, few, many or a class of expanded clone.

TRBJ1-2	-	-	TRBV2	TGTGCCAGCAGTGAAGGAGGGTCATATGGCTACACCTTC	CASSEGGSYGYTF
TRBJ2-1	-	-	TRBV10-2	TGCGCCAGCAGAGGGACCCCCAATGAGCAGTTCTTC	CASRGTPNEQFF
TRBJ1-5	once	-	TRBV4-1	TGCGCCAGCAGCCAGGACACGGGGGAGAATCAGCCCCAGCATTTT	CASSQDTGENQPQHF
TRBJ2-2	-	-	TRBV7-8	TGTGCCAGCAGCTTTTGGTTGAACACCGGGGAGCTGTTTTTT	CASSFWLNTGELFF
TRBJ1-5	-	-	TRBV4-2	TGTGCCAGCAGCCAATCGGATATGCAATCCTATATACTGGACAATCAGCCCCAGCATTTT	CASSQSDMQSYILDNQPQHF
TRBJ2-1	few	-	TRBV5-1	TGCGCCAGCAGCTTGAGTCCAGGGAGCTCCTACAATGAGCAGTTCTTC	CASSLSPGSSYNEQFF
TRBJ1-3	few	-	TRBV6-1	TGTGCCAGCAGTGATGCGACTGCCTCTGGAAACACCATATATTTT	CASSDATASGNTIYF
TRBJ2-2	-	-	TRBV6-6	TGTGCCAGCACCACTCCAGAGGGGGCGAACACCGGGGAGCTGTTTTTT	CASTTPEGANTGELFF
TRBJ2-3	few	-	TRBV5-1	TGCGCCAGCAGCTCGGGACTGATCACAGATACGCAGTATTTT	CASSSGLITDTQYF
TRBJ2-3	few	-	TRBV6-5	TGTGCCAGCAGTTACTCTACAACTCCACCCACAGATACGCAGTATTTT	CASSYSTTPPTDTQYF
TRBJ1-2	few	TRBD1	TRBV6-1	TGTGCCAGCGCCAGGGACAGGGGAGGCTATGGCTACACCTTC	CASARDRGGYGYTF
TRBJ2-7	few	-	TRBV29-1	TGCAGCGTTGATGACGGAAGCTCCTACGAGCAGTACTTC	CSVDDGSSYEQYF
TRBJ2-5	-	TRBD1	TRBV27	TGTGCCAGCAGCTCCGGGACAGGGGGCGTGGAGACCCAGTACTTC	CASSSGTGGVETQYF
TRBJ2-5	once	-	TRBV30	TGTGCCTGGAGTTCAGGGCAGCGGGAGACCCAGTACTTC	CAWSSGQRETQYF
TRBJ2-3	-	-	TRBV5-4	TGTGCCAGCAGCTTGAGGGGGGGGGCCACAGATACGCAGTATTTT	CASSLRGGATDTQYF
TRBJ1-5	-	TRBD1	TRBV7-8	TGTGCCAGCAGCCCCCAACGAGACAGGGGTTTACAGCCCCAGCATTTT	CASSPQRDRGLQPQHF
TRBJ1-1	-	-	TRBV6-5	TGTGCCAGCAGTTACAAGGTGCCCGGTATGACTGAAGCTTTCTTT	CASSYKVPGMTEAFF